The source of this TCR beta chain is a study of response to subunit inactivated influenza vaccine. Study observations and caveats: Researchers suggested that each seasonal influenza vaccination recruits few new T cells.

Germline V gene sequence: CDR1 SGHRS, CDR2 YFSETQ. The length of the CDR3 is 16 residues. V dropped 4 bases and J dropped 6; count of bases not matched to a gene: 12. The table lists this clonotype with a few counts. Its antigen is unidentified. From the RT-PCR reads, TCRdb called clonotypes with MiXCR, one entry per CDR3 protein. The top ten clones hold 1.5% to 2% of a sample with approximately 520,000 distinct CDR3 sequences, over 25% of them seen once. The chain carries TRBV5-1 and TRBJ2-4; TRBD1 matches 8 bases. This clonotype was obtained from a man between 50 and 59 years old who received an inactivated influenza vaccine. Sequencing was performed on CD4+ T cells sorted from PBMCs, taken roughly 5 days after vaccination. CDR3 DNA sequence: TGCGCCAGCAGCCTTCCAGGGGGCGCTGATCGAAACATTCAGTACTTC. The encoded protein is CASSLPGGADRNIQYF.